Presented here are 24 T cell receptor beta chains from one specimen sequenced in a study of T cell clonality in common variable immunodeficiency. TCRdb's copy holds only in-frame clones and misses some; the assay was immunoSEQ multiplex PCR. The sample includes roughly 52,000 clones, none of them occurring once. Sequenced material: peripheral blood mononuclear cells. The receptors were sampled from a person aged 18 to 70 in good health.

This clone was found a few times. CDR3: CASSYAGATDTYTF. The CDR3 bases that were read are TGTGCCAGCAGCTACGCAGGGGCCACAGATACC. V and J are TRBV7-9 and TRBJ1-2; the D gene is possibly TRBD1 (6 bases). The read ends 3 residues shy of where the CDR3 ends; the end is completed using the germline J gene. There are 14 residues in the CDR3. CDR1 is SEHNR and CDR2 is FQNEAQ in the germline V gene (reference sequence).

This clone was seen many times. The CDR3 is cut off 3 residues early in the read; its end comes from the germline J gene. The genes are TRBV4-1 and TRBJ2-7, with 10 bases identical to TRBD1. Germline CDR1 is MGHRA and CDR2 is YSYEKL. The CDR3 contains 14 residues. J was trimmed by 3 bases and V by 6 bases; bases with no gene match: 5. CDR3 loop: CASSCRDRGYEQYF. CDR3 bases read: TGCGCCAGCAGTTGCCGGGACAGGGGCTACGAG.

This clone came up many times. The read falls 3 residues short of the CDR3 end, and the missing part is taken from the germline J gene. The chain recombines TRBV5-1 with TRBJ2-1, with 8 bases that match TRBD2. This CDR3 is 19 amino acids long. The V gene's germline CDR1 is SGHRS and CDR2 YFSETQ. J lost 8 bases, V lost 0 bases, and 19 bases had no gene match. CDR3 loop: CASSLGAPGLAGRNDEQFF. CDR3 bases read: TGCGCCAGCAGCTTGGGGGCCCCGGGTCTAGCGGGCCGAAACGATGAG.

The sample holds many counts of this clone. The read terminates 3 residues before the CDR3 end, so the remaining end is supplied by the germline J gene. The chain employs TRBV24-1 and TRBJ2-3; tentative D call: TRBD2 (5 bases). The germline gives CDR1 KGHDR, CDR2 SFDVKD. Trimming pared 3 bases from V and 2 bases from J, leaving 14 bases between. The CDR3 is 16 amino acids. This CDR3 is CATSDSGEPSTDTQYF. The covered CDR3 bases are TGTGCCACCAGTGATAGCGGCGAACCCTCCACAGATACG.

This clone came up many times. The CDR3 end falls 3 residues outside the read, so it is completed with the germline J gene. The chain links TRBV7-2 to TRBJ2-7; TRBD2 matches at 7 bases. Germline V gives CDR1 SGHTA, CDR2 FQGNSA. V was pared by 3 bases and J by 3 bases, with 8 bases of the junction left unmatched. This CDR3 has 15 amino acids. CDR3 residues: CASSLNGGSVYEQYF. CDR3 DNA, as far as it was read: TGTGCCAGCAGCTTGAACGGCGGGAGCGTCTACGAG. Complete variable domain (other parts from reference TRBV7-2 and TRBJ2-7): GAGVSQSPSNKVTEKGKDVELRCDPISGHTALYWYRQSLGQGLEFLIYFQGNSAPDKSGLPSDRFSAERTGGSVSTLTIQRTQQEDSAVYLCASSLNGGSVYEQYFGPGTRLTVT.

This clone has a count of ten or more. CDR3 DNA, as far as it was read: TGTGCCAGCTCATCCGGGACTAGCGGGGAGACC. The encoded protein is CASSSGTSGET. The entire CDR3 reads CASSSGTSGETQYF. The chain has TRBV18 and TRBJ2-5; 12 nucleotides line up with TRBD2. The read is 3 residues too short to cover the CDR3 end, so that end is filled in from the germline J gene. CDR3 length: 14 residues. CDR1 is KGHSH, CDR2 LQKENI, per germline. The V gene end was trimmed by 5 bases and the J gene end by 5 bases; junction bases not matched to a gene: 3.

This clone was observed many times. The sequence runs out 3 residues before the end of the CDR3; the remainder is reconstructed from the germline J gene. The rearrangement joins TRBV7-9 to TRBJ1-2, with D possibly matching TRBD1 (6 bases). The CDR3 runs 14 residues. In germline, CDR1 is SEHNR, CDR2 FQNEAQ (reference sequence). V was pared by 4 bases and J by 4 bases, with 13 bases between. CDR3 DNA, as far as it was read: TGTGCCAGCAGCTCAACAGGGAAGGCCTATGGC. Translation: CASSSTGKAYG. The whole CDR3 protein is CASSSTGKAYGYTF.

This clone has ten or more counts. Partial CDR3 DNA: TGCGCCAGCAGGTCAGGTGACACTGAA. Protein sequence: CASRSGDTE. The full CDR3 reads CASRSGDTEAFF. The V call is TRBV5-1, the J call TRBJ1-1, with D unclear. From the germline J gene comes the end of the CDR3, since the read stops 3 residues before it. The V gene's germline CDR1 is SGHRS and CDR2 YFSETQ. Trimming removed 5 bases at V and 3 bases at J, with 8 bases between. The CDR3 extends over 12 amino acids.

The table lists this clone with many counts. The read comes to an end 3 residues before the CDR3 does, leaving the germline J gene to fill in the end. This rearrangement joins TRBV7-8 to TRBJ2-3; D possibly corresponds to TRBD2 (5 bases). The germline V gene has CDR1 SGHVS and CDR2 FQNEAQ. V gave up 4 bases and J gave up 7 bases, with 18 bases separating them. The CDR3 extends over 15 amino acids. The part of the CDR3 DNA that was read is TGTGCCAGCAGCTCCTCGGTGAGGGTAGAGCATACG. It specifies CASSSSVRVEHT. The whole CDR3 reads CASSSSVRVEHTQYF.

Many counts were recorded for this clone. The CDR3 is cut off 3 residues early in the read; its end comes from the germline J gene. This chain joins TRBV5-5 and TRBJ2-3; D is undetermined. CDR1 and CDR2 (germline): SGHKS, YYEKEE (reference sequence). The CDR3 consists of 13 residues. The sequenced part of the CDR3 DNA is TGTGCCAGCAGCTTGGCCACACAAGAGACG. Its protein product is CASSLATQET. The CDR3 reads in full as CASSLATQETQYF.

The sample holds a few counts of this clone. The read terminates 3 residues before the CDR3 end, so the remaining end is supplied by the germline J gene. The chain employs TRBV6-4 and TRBJ1-6; D unclear. The germline V and J ends were trimmed by 3 bases and 5 bases, with 8 bases remaining between them. The CDR3 has 14 residues. CDR1 is MRHNA and CDR2 is SNTAGT in the germline V gene. This CDR3 reads CASSEQNDNSPLHF. The DNA read from the CDR3 is TGTGCCAGCAGTGAGCAGAATGATAATTCACCC.

For this clone: Coverage ceases 3 residues before the CDR3 finishes, and the germline J gene fills in the end. The chain combines TRBV20-1 with TRBJ1-5; D perhaps matches TRBD1 (6 bases). CDR1 and CDR2 from the germline V gene are DFQATT and SNEGSKA (reference sequence). V shed 5 bases and J shed 7 bases, with 15 bases lying between them. This CDR3 has 13 amino acids. The DNA read from the CDR3 is TGCAGTGCTGCGGTCGACAGGTGGCAGCCC. Its translation: CSAAVDRWQP. The CDR3 reads in full as CSAAVDRWQPQHF.

There are many counts of this clone. The read is 3 residues too short to cover the CDR3 end, so that end is filled in from the germline J gene. V usage is TRBV27 and J usage is TRBJ2-1; weak D call: TRBD2 (6 bases). This CDR3 region has 16 residues. Germline values: CDR1 MNHEY, CDR2 SMNVEV (reference sequence). The V gene lost 0 bases and the J gene lost 4 bases, with 13 bases spanning the gap. Incomplete CDR3 DNA: TGTGCCAGCAGTTTATCGTCAGGACTATTATACAATGAG. It translates to CASSLSSGLLYNE. The full CDR3 is CASSLSSGLLYNEQFF.

This clone was seen ten or more times. The CDR3 end falls 3 residues outside the read, so it is completed with the germline J gene. The chain is built from TRBV18 and TRBJ2-1, with 9 bases matching TRBD1. Trimming removed 5 bases from V and 4 bases from J; junction bases left unmatched: 9. CDR3 size: 16 residues. CDR1 and CDR2 from the germline V gene are KGHSH and LQKENI. The covered CDR3 bases are TGTGCCAGCTCAGCGTTACAGGGGGCGGCTTACAATGAG. Its translation is CASSALQGAAYNE. The entire CDR3 protein is CASSALQGAAYNEQFF.

This clone was recorded many times. The read halts 3 residues ahead of the CDR3 end, with the missing end drawn from the germline J gene. This chain uses TRBV20-1 with TRBJ2-2; TRBD2 agrees at 8 bases. V lost 3 bases to trimming and J lost 6 bases; unmatched junction nucleotides: 18. The CDR3 consists of 18 residues. From germline, CDR1 is DFQATT and CDR2 SNEGSKA (reference sequence). The CDR3 sequence: CSASPILPSGPLPGELFF. CDR3 bases read: TGCAGTGCTAGCCCCATTCTCCCTAGCGGGCCCCTCCCCGGGGAG.

This clone has a count of ten or more. Read coverage stops 3 residues before the CDR3 terminus; the germline J gene supplies the remainder. The genes are TRBV18 and TRBJ2-1; 9 nucleotides match TRBD1. This CDR3 is 15 amino acids long. Germline-derived CDR1 and CDR2 are KGHSH and LQKENI. V gave up 3 bases and J gave up 0 bases; unmatched junction bases: 0. Incomplete CDR3 DNA: TGTGCCAGCTCACCGGGACAGGGCTCCTACAATGAG. Encoded protein: CASSPGQGSYNE. The full CDR3 reads CASSPGQGSYNEQFF.

This clone was picked up many times. The read terminates 3 residues before the CDR3 end, so the remaining end is supplied by the germline J gene. The genes are TRBV3-1 (or the pseudogene TRBV3-2) and TRBJ2-5; 8 positions match TRBD1. The CDR3 covers 14 residues. Germline lookup yields CDR1 LGHDT and CDR2 YNNKEL (reference sequence). V was pared by 4 bases and J by 5 bases, with 6 bases of the junction left unmatched. Incomplete CDR3 DNA: TGTGCCAGCAGCCTCACGAACAGGGGGGAGACC. It is translated as CASSLTNRGET. From start to end, the CDR3 is CASSLTNRGETQYF.

This clone has at least ten counts. The read comes to an end 3 residues before the CDR3 does, leaving the germline J gene to fill in the end. The chain has TRBV20-1 and TRBJ2-1; possible D gene TRBD2, 6 bases. Trimming left V 3 bases short and J 4 bases short, with 13 bases between. There are 14 residues in the CDR3. The germline V gene encodes CDR1 DFQATT and CDR2 SNEGSKA (reference sequence). The covered CDR3 bases are TGCAGTGCTAGGGGGGGAGGCCCATACAATGAG. Encoded protein: CSARGGGPYNE. The CDR3 as a whole reads CSARGGGPYNEQFF.

This clone was counted ten times or more. The missing CDR3 end, 3 residues past where the read stops, is filled in from the germline J gene. The V gene is TRBV14, the J gene TRBJ1-2, with D possibly being TRBD1 (6 bases). Between the trimmed V and J ends, which lost 1 base and 4 bases, there was a span of 13 bases. The V gene's germline CDR1 is SGHDN and CDR2 FVKESK. The CDR3 length is 15 residues. The CDR3: CASSQGPDSLYGYTF. The DNA read from the CDR3 is TGTGCCAGCAGCCAAGGACCGGACAGCCTCTATGGC.

This clone has at least ten counts. The read ends 3 residues early relative to the CDR3; the germline J gene fills the gap. The V and J genes are TRBV18 and TRBJ2-1; 8 bases line up with TRBD2. The germline V gene has CDR1 KGHSH and CDR2 LQKENI. The CDR3 contains 15 residues. J lost 5 bases, V lost 6 bases, and 9 bases had no gene match. The covered CDR3 bases are TGTGCCAGCTCCCCCACGACTAGCGTGGACAATGAG. It translates to CASSPTTSVDNE. From start to end, the CDR3 is CASSPTTSVDNEQFF.

This clone showed up just a few times. The DNA ends 3 residues before the CDR3 does, and the rest of the CDR3 is filled in from the germline J gene. This chain joins TRBV7-8 and TRBJ2-7, with 7 bases that match TRBD2. J gave up 4 bases and V 3 bases, and 3 bases lay outside the gene matches. The CDR3 has 13 residues. Per germline, CDR1 SGHVS and CDR2 FQNEAQ. The covered CDR3 bases are TGTGCCAGCAGCTTTAGCGGGCTATACGAG. It translates to CASSFSGLYE. The CDR3 as a whole reads CASSFSGLYEQYF. Complete variable domain (other parts from reference TRBV7-8 and TRBJ2-7): GAGVSQSPRYKVAKRGQDVALRCDPISGHVSLFWYQQALGQGPEFLTYFQNEAQLDKSGLPSDRFFAERPEGSVSTLKIQRTQQEDSAVYLCASSFSGLYEQYFGPGTRLTVT.

This clone was counted at least ten times. The observed sequence ends 3 residues before the CDR3 terminus, with the missing tail filled in from the germline J gene. The chain carries TRBV7-9 and TRBJ1-1; TRBD1 matches at 8 bases. The CDR3 has 12 residues. CDR1 and CDR2 (germline): SEHNR, FQNEAQ (reference sequence). CDR3: CASSLGQGEAFF. CDR3 DNA, as far as it was read: TGTGCCAGCAGCTTAGGACAGGGGGAA.

This clone was recorded many times. The observed sequence ends 3 residues before the CDR3 terminus, with the missing tail filled in from the germline J gene. The chain joins TRBV5-4 to TRBJ1-1, with D tentatively TRBD1 (6 bases). In germline, CDR1 is SGHNT, CDR2 YYREEE (reference sequence). V was pared by 2 bases and J by 4 bases, with 12 bases between. The CDR3 loop spans 14 amino acids. CDR3 DNA, as far as it was read: TGTGCCAGCAGCTTTTACAGGGCTCCCACTGAA. Protein sequence: CASSFYRAPTE. The entire CDR3 reads CASSFYRAPTEAFF.

This clone was detected ten times or more. The CDR3 extends 3 residues past the end of the read, so its final part is completed from the germline J gene. The chain joins TRBV4-2 to TRBJ1-3, with TRBD1 identical over 7 bases. There are 20 residues in the CDR3. Germline CDR1 LGHNA, CDR2 YNFKEQ. Unmatched junction bases numbered 20, after V lost 4 bases and J lost 2 bases. CDR3 region: CASSPSWTGDLSGPGNTIYF. CDR3 DNA (partial): TGTGCCAGCAGCCCATCCTGGACAGGAGATTTATCAGGCCCTGGAAACACC.